The 14 T cell receptor beta chains presented below share a single source sample, sequenced in a study of Ad26.COV2.S vaccination and SARS-CoV-2 variants. Treatment given: around 19 received Ad26.COV2.S at low or high dose, single or two shots; 5 received placebo; per-sample allocation not given. After the first vaccine or placebo injection, samples were drawn on day 63. Using immunoSEQ multiplex PCR, the repertoire was profiled, and TCRdb retains in-frame clones only, with some absent. The top ten clones hold 9% to 15% of a sample with approximately 450,000 clones, about 93% of them seen once. The sequencing used peripheral blood, collected in a trial of Ad26.COV2.S vaccine versus placebo. All receptors come from a person aged 18-65 years who received the Ad26.COV2.S COVID-19 vaccine or a placebo.

The V call is TRBV10-3, the J call TRBJ1-1; D gene ambiguous. The CDR3 length is 14 residues. Trimming shortened V by 2 bases and J by 1 base, and 8 bases separated the two germline ends. In germline, CDR1 is ENHRY, CDR2 SYGVKD. This CDR3 reads CAISEHGTNTEAFF. In DNA, the CDR3 is TGTGCCATCAGTGAGCACGGCACGAACACTGAAGCTTTCTTT.

The chain is built from TRBV15 and TRBJ2-1, with 10 bases lining up with TRBD2. Germline CDR1 LNHNV, CDR2 YYDKDF (reference sequence). This CDR3 is built from 17 residues. V dropped 2 bases and J dropped 5; count of bases not matched to a gene: 9. The CDR3 DNA is TGTGCCACCAGCAGATTAAGGACTAGCGGAGGGGACAATGAGCAGTTCTTC. This translates into CATSRLRTSGGDNEQFF.

The chain combines TRBV29-1 with TRBJ2-7; 9 bases agree with TRBD2. With V trimmed by 3 bases and J by 2 bases, 5 bases remained unmatched. The CDR3 runs 14 residues. Germline-derived CDR1 and CDR2 are SQVTM and ANQGSEA. The CDR3 loop is CSVELAGVPYEQYF. In nucleotides, the CDR3 is TGCAGCGTTGAGTTAGCGGGAGTTCCCTACGAGCAGTACTTC.

The gene calls are TRBV6-5 and TRBJ2-1; 13 bases align to TRBD2. The CDR3 has 15 amino acids. The V segment lost 6 bases and the J segment 4 bases; nucleotides outside the gene matches: 3. Germline assignment: CDR1 MNHEY and CDR2 SVGAGI. CDR3 nucleotides: TGTGCCAGCAGCCAACTAGCGGGAGGGTACAATGAGCAGTTCTTC. Protein: CASSQLAGGYNEQFF.

The chain links TRBV5-4 to TRBJ2-2, with 11 bases identical to TRBD2. The junction had 2 bases not matched to a gene; V was cut back by 0 bases and J by 4 bases. Germline V gene lookup returns CDR1 SGHNT and CDR2 YYREEE (reference sequence). The CDR3 is made up of 16 amino acids. The CDR3 sequence: CASSLGLAGGTGELFF. The CDR3 nucleotides are TGTGCCAGCAGCTTGGGTCTAGCGGGAGGCACCGGGGAGCTGTTTTTT.

J is TRBJ1-2 and V is TRBV12-3 or TRBV12-4; D is uncertain. The CDR3 length is 13 residues. With 3 bases removed from V and 4 bases from J, the gap between germline ends came to 9 bases. DNA for the CDR3: TGTGCCAGCAGTTTTCGGTTTTCCTATGGCTACACCTTC. The encoded protein is CASSFRFSYGYTF.

This clone has a single count. This chain uses TRBV18 with TRBJ2-1, with a weak D call TRBD2 (5 bases). The V end was cut by 3 bases, the J end by 1 base, with 13 bases between. This CDR3 has 16 residues. Germline V gene sequence: CDR1 KGHSH, CDR2 LQKENI. CDR3 in DNA: TGTGCCAGCTCACCGGACTCCCGCCGGTCCTACAATGAGCAGTTCTTC. Amino acids: CASSPDSRRSYNEQFF.

V is TRBV7-2 and J is TRBJ1-5; D call uncertain. CDR1 is SGHTA and CDR2 is FQGNSA in the germline V gene. The CDR3 is 16 residues long. Trimming took off 1 base at V and 0 bases at J, with 10 bases between the two ends. The CDR3 DNA reads TGTGCCAGCAGCTTAGAGGTTGGGATTAGCAATCAGCCCCAGCATTTT. Its translation is CASSLEVGISNQPQHF. Using reference TRBV7-2 and TRBJ1-5 for the parts outside the CDR3, the full variable domain is GAGVSQSPSNKVTEKGKDVELRCDPISGHTALYWYRQSLGQGLEFLIYFQGNSAPDKSGLPSDRFSAERTGGSVSTLTIQRTQQEDSAVYLCASSLEVGISNQPQHFGDGTRLSIL.

As DNA, the CDR3 is TGTGCCAGCACCCCCGGGGCACAGAATGAGCAGTTCTTC. Its protein product is CASTPGAQNEQFF. The chain employs TRBV6-5 and TRBJ2-1; D possibly uses TRBD1 or TRBD2 (5 bases each). CDR1 is MNHEY and CDR2 is SVGAGI in the germline V gene. V was cut by 7 bases and J by 7 bases, with 14 bases left in between. The CDR3 contains 13 residues.

This clone was seen just once. The genes are TRBV7-9 and TRBJ2-2; 8 bases are shared with TRBD1. V lost 5 bases, J lost 5 bases, and 10 bases stayed unmatched. The CDR3 sequence is 16 residues long. Germline values: CDR1 SEHNR, CDR2 FQNEAQ (reference sequence). CDR3 DNA: TGTGCCAGCAGCCCCCGGACAGGGACGGGAACCGGGGAGCTGTTTTTT. Protein product: CASSPRTGTGTGELFF.

Points on this clone: Other DNA variants within this sample encode the same CDR3. The chain is built from TRBV27 and TRBJ2-1, with D tentatively TRBD2 (6 bases). CDR1 MNHEY and CDR2 SMNVEV come from the germline V gene (reference sequence). V lost 4 bases to trimming and J lost 0 bases, with 7 bases between them. This CDR3 is 14 amino acids long. As DNA, the CDR3 is TGTGCCAGCAGTTACGGGAGCTCCTACAATGAGCAGTTCTTC. Amino acid sequence: CASSYGSSYNEQFF.

The genes are TRBV6-6 and TRBJ1-3, with TRBD1 identical over 7 bases. This CDR3 comprises 14 residues. J was trimmed by 7 bases and V by 5 bases; bases with no gene match: 8. Germline V CDR1 and CDR2: MNHNY, SVGAGI (reference sequence). The CDR3 spells CASSPGQIVNTIYF. In DNA, the CDR3 is TGTGCCAGCAGTCCGGGACAGATCGTTAACACCATATATTTT.

The CDR3 nucleotides are TGTGCCAGCAGCTTAGATATTTCAACTAGTCCTTACAATGAGCAGTTCTTC. Its translation: CASSLDISTSPYNEQFF. This chain joins TRBV7-2 and TRBJ2-1, with D possibly matching TRBD2 (5 bases). V gave up 1 base and J gave up 4 bases, with 17 bases separating them. Per germline, CDR1 SGHTA and CDR2 FQGNSA. This CDR3 is 17 amino acids long.

V gene TRBV3-1 (or the pseudogene TRBV3-2) combines with J gene TRBJ1-3; D gene uncertain. The V gene's germline CDR1 is LGHDT and CDR2 YNNKEL (reference sequence). The CDR3 has 15 amino acids. Trimming cost V 4 bases and J 1 base, with 11 bases left between them. DNA of the CDR3: TGTGCCAGCAGCCTGGGCCTTCAGTCTGGAAACACCATATATTTT. Protein sequence: CASSLGLQSGNTIYF.